A single T cell receptor (beta chain) is shown here with its context. Antigen: not known. The sample comes from a study of CD8+ T cells in alopecia areata. Those with alopecia areata gave lesional scalp punch biopsies and peripheral blood. PBMCs were stained for CD3, CD4 and CD8, and CD4+ and CD8+ T cells were sorted. Findings of the study overall: Scalp samples also yield sequences of resident alphabeta T cells from normal skin.

cDNA prepared by RNA extraction and subsequent reverse transcription served as the template for sequencing. Profiled with immunoSEQ multiplex PCR; TCRdb holds only in-frame clones, not every one. This sample has tens of thousands of clones, with more than 55% found just once. Germline V gene data show CDR1 as LNHDA and CDR2 as SQIVND (reference sequence). The V end was cut by 5 bases, the J end by 1 base, with 12 bases between. This CDR3 contains 14 residues. The receptor's source is a human donor with alopecia areata. The chain joins TRBV19 to TRBJ2-7; a weak D match, TRBD1 (6 bases). The sample consisted of NKG2D-high CD8+ T cells sorted from blood. The CDR3 loop is CASSWAGESYEQYF. The CDR3 DNA is TGTGCCAGTAGTTGGGCAGGGGAGTCCTACGAGCAGTACTTC.